One and the same sample provided the 7 T cell receptor beta chains below, sequenced in a study of T cell changes during pregnancy in multiple sclerosis. Using immunoSEQ multiplex PCR, the repertoire was profiled, and TCRdb retains in-frame clones only, with some absent. The sample holds about 46,000 clones; 94% are singletons and the top ten take about 4.5%. Sequenced material: CD8+ T cells from peripheral blood mononuclear cells, taken in the first trimester of pregnancy. These receptors originate from a female donor with multiple sclerosis, enrolled in a pregnancy study.

This clone was seen once. The chain links TRBV9 to TRBJ1-4, with TRBD1 identical over 7 bases. The germline V gene encodes CDR1 SGDLS and CDR2 YYNGEE. The ends lost 3 bases at V and 0 bases at J; junction bases unmatched: 2. The CDR3 length is 15 residues. For the CDR3, the DNA is TGTGCCAGCAGCGAGGGGGCGACAACTAATGAAAAACTGTTTTTT. It translates to CASSEGATTNEKLFF.

V usage is TRBV29-1 and J usage is TRBJ2-3, with D perhaps matching TRBD2 (6 bases). V lost 2 bases and J lost 3, with 9 bases in between. Germline values: CDR1 SQVTM, CDR2 ANQGSEA. The length of the CDR3 is 13 residues. CDR3 protein: CSVESGLTDTQYF. CDR3 in DNA: TGCAGCGTTGAAAGCGGGTTGACAGATACGCAGTATTTT.

The V gene is TRBV29-1, the J gene TRBJ2-7, with D maybe TRBD2 (6 bases). CDR1 SQVTM and CDR2 ANQGSEA come from the germline V gene. V was trimmed by 0 bases and J by 0 bases, leaving 12 bases between them. The CDR3 sequence is 15 residues long. CDR3 protein: CSVEDGGNPSYEQYF. CDR3 DNA: TGCAGCGTTGAAGATGGGGGGAACCCCTCCTACGAGCAGTACTTC.

The chain recombines TRBV7-7 with TRBJ2-1; D might be TRBD1 (5 bases). V was shortened by 1 base and J by 4 bases, with 11 bases between the two germline ends. CDR3 length equals 15 residues. Per germline, CDR1 SSHAT and CDR2 FNYEAQ (reference sequence). In DNA form, the CDR3 reads TGTGCCAGCAGCTTAGAAGGGGCCTCGTACAATGAGCAGTTCTTC. This encodes CASSLEGASYNEQFF.

The V call is TRBV19, the J call TRBJ2-7; 9 nucleotides match TRBD2. The CDR3 length is 15 residues. Germline V gives CDR1 LNHDA, CDR2 SQIVND (reference sequence). V shed 3 bases, J shed 6 bases, and the junction held 9 bases outside the gene matches. The CDR3 is CASSMSGGGAGEQYF. DNA of the CDR3: TGTGCCAGTAGTATGAGCGGCGGGGGGGCCGGCGAGCAGTACTTC.

This chain uses TRBV7-9 with TRBJ2-7; maybe TRBD2 (6 bases). The V gene's germline CDR1 is SEHNR and CDR2 FQNEAQ (reference sequence). The CDR3 totals 15 residues. The V end lost 2 bases, the J end lost 0 bases, and 11 bases lay between the germline ends. The CDR3 sequence: CASSLKAAGSYEQYF. Written as DNA, the CDR3 is TGTGCCAGCAGCTTAAAGGCAGCGGGCTCCTACGAGCAGTACTTC.

This clone was found once. The chain employs TRBV28 and TRBJ2-7, with 8 bases lining up with TRBD1. The CDR3 runs to 14 residues. After removal of 5 bases from V and 3 bases from J, the junction contained 6 bases not matched to a gene. CDR1 is MDHEN and CDR2 is SYDVKM in the germline V gene. The DNA of the CDR3 is TGTGCCAGCAGTGCCGGGACAGGAGGCTACGAGCAGTACTTC. Protein: CASSAGTGGYEQYF.